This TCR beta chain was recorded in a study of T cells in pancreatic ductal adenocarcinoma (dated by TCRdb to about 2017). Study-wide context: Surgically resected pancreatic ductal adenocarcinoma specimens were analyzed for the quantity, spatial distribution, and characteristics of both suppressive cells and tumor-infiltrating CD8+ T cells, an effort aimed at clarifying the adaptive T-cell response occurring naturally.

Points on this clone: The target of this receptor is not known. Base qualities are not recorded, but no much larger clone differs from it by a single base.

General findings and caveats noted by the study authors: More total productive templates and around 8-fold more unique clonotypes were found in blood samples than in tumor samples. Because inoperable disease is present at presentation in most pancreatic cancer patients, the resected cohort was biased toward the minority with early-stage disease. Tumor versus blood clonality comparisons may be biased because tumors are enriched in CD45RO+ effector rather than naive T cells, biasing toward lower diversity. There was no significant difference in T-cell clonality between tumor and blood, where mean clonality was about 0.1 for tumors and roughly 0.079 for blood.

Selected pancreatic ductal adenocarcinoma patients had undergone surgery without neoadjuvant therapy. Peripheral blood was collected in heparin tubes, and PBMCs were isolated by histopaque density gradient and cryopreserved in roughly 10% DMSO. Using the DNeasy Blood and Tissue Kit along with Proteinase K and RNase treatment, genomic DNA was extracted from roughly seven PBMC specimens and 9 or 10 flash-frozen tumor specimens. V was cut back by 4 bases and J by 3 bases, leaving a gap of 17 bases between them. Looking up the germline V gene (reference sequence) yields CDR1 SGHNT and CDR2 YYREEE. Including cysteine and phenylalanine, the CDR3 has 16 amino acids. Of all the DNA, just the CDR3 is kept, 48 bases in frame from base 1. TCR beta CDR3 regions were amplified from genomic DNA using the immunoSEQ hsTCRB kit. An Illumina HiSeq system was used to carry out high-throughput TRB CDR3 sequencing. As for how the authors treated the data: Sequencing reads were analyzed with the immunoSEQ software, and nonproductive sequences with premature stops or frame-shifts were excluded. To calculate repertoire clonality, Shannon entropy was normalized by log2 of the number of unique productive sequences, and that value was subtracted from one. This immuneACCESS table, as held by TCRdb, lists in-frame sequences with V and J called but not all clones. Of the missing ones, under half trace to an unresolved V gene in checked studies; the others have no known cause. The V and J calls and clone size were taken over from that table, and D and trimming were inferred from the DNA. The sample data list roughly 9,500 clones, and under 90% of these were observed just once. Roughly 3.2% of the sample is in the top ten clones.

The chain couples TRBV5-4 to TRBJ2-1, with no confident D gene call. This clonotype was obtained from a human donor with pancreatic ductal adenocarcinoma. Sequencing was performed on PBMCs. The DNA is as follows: TGTGCCAGCAGCCTGGAGATGGGCCACCACTACAATGAGCAGTTCTTC. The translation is CASSLEMGHHYNEQFF.